Presented here are 21 T cell receptor beta chains from one specimen sequenced in a study of beta chain features in type 1 diabetes. TCRB transcripts that were expressed got sequenced, as all of the isolated RNA had been reverse transcribed. Only in-frame clones appear in the TCRdb table, and some are missing; sequencing was by immunoSEQ multiplex PCR. The table shows roughly 41,000 clones, with 45% to 50% occurring only once. Material: central memory CD4+ T cells from blood. These receptors were collected from a woman younger than 30 in good health.

This clone was recorded a few times. V is TRBV29-1 and J is TRBJ1-5; no reliable D call. From germline, CDR1 is SQVTM and CDR2 ANQGSEA. The CDR3 consists of 13 residues. V was pared by 4 bases and J by 4 bases, with 11 bases between. The CDR3 DNA follows: TGCAGCGTTGGACGCGGGGTGAATCAGCCCCAGCATTTT. Translated: CSVGRGVNQPQHF.

The rearrangement uses TRBV5-4 and TRBJ2-7; TRBD1 aligns across 9 bases. This CDR3 region has 15 residues. Germline loops: CDR1 SGHNT, CDR2 YYREEE (reference sequence). V shed 4 bases and J 1 base; nucleotides not matched to a gene: 6. The CDR3 loop reads CASSPQGQGSYEQYF. In nucleotides, the CDR3 is TGTGCCAGCAGCCCTCAGGGACAGGGTTCCTACGAGCAGTACTTC.

This clone showed up just a few times. The chain has TRBV6-6 and TRBJ2-7, with D possibly TRBD1 on 6 matching bases. The CDR3 totals 15 residues. The V end was cut by 5 bases, the J end by 7 bases, with 21 bases between. From germline, CDR1 is MNHNY and CDR2 SVGAGI (reference sequence). The CDR3, as DNA: TGTGCCAGCAGTCGAAAACCGGGACAAGGAGAAGAGCAGTACTTC. Amino acid sequence: CASSRKPGQGEEQYF.

This clone has only a few counts. The gene calls are TRBV5-1 and TRBJ2-5; 8 bases map to TRBD2. The J segment lost 5 bases and the V segment lost 4 bases, leaving 4 bases of the junction unmatched. CDR1 and CDR2 (germline): SGHRS, YFSETQ. The CDR3 runs to 13 residues. In nucleotides, the CDR3 is TGCGCCAGCAGCGAGGGACTAGGGGAGACCCAGTACTTC. Protein product: CASSEGLGETQYF.

The chain combines TRBV4-1 with TRBJ2-3, with no clear D. V gave up 0 bases and J gave up 6 bases, with 10 bases separating them. Germline loops: CDR1 MGHRA, CDR2 YSYEKL. The CDR3 extends over 14 amino acids. The CDR3 region has the DNA TGCGCCAGCAGCCAAGACGAGGTCCGGGATACGCAGTATTTT. This sequence encodes CASSQDEVRDTQYF.

V usage is TRBV5-1 and J usage is TRBJ2-2; TRBD1 is a possible D gene (6 bases). V gave up 5 bases and J gave up 1 base, with 27 bases separating them. The CDR3 totals 20 residues. Per germline, CDR1 SGHRS and CDR2 YFSETQ. The CDR3 loop is CASRSGVKLFGLENTGELFF. DNA for the CDR3: TGCGCCAGCAGATCAGGGGTTAAATTATTCGGGCTCGAGAACACCGGGGAGCTGTTTTTT.

The chain couples TRBV2 to TRBJ1-4; possible D gene TRBD1, 5 bases. The V gene's germline CDR1 is SNHLY and CDR2 FYNNEI. V lost 3 bases and J 7 bases, leaving 12 bases between the germline ends. The CDR3 is 14 amino acids. Here the CDR3 reads CASSEGRASEKLFF. The CDR3 DNA reads TGTGCCAGCAGTGAGGGCAGGGCAAGTGAAAAACTGTTTTTT.

The CDR3: CASSENYGQNNEQFF. The CDR3 DNA reads TGCGCCAGCAGCGAAAATTACGGACAGAACAATGAGCAGTTCTTC. The chain links TRBV5-1 to TRBJ2-1; a possible D gene is TRBD1 (6 bases). The length of the CDR3 is 15 residues. Per germline, CDR1 SGHRS and CDR2 YFSETQ. Trimming stripped 4 bases from V and 5 bases from J, with 16 bases between.

This chain uses TRBV2 with TRBJ2-2, with 8 bases that match TRBD2. V gave up 8 bases and J gave up 6 bases; unmatched junction bases: 11. The CDR3 length is 15 residues. Germline V gene lookup returns CDR1 SNHLY and CDR2 FYNNEI. The CDR3 here is CASRGVAGSAGELFF. The CDR3 bases are TGTGCCAGCCGTGGGGTAGCGGGGTCGGCCGGGGAGCTGTTTTTT.

V is TRBV11-2 and J is TRBJ2-2; TRBD1 might be the D (6 bases). This CDR3 region has 15 residues. Germline lookup yields CDR1 SGHAT and CDR2 FQNNGV. The ends were cut back, 6 bases at V and 4 bases at J, with 15 bases in the middle. CDR3 sequence reads: CASRPEGGFTGELFF. Written as DNA, the CDR3 is TGTGCCAGCAGACCTGAAGGGGGTTTCACCGGGGAGCTGTTTTTT.

The rearrangement joins TRBV11-2 to TRBJ2-2, with 10 bases that match TRBD1. This CDR3 region has 15 residues. Germline V gene data show CDR1 as SGHAT and CDR2 as FQNNGV. The junction had 1 base not matched to a gene; V was cut back by 0 bases and J by 6 bases. In DNA form, the CDR3 reads TGTGCCAGCAGCTTAGAGGGGACAGGGGCCGGGGAGCTGTTTTTT. Encoded protein: CASSLEGTGAGELFF.

J is TRBJ2-5 and V is TRBV30; 7 bases are a match to TRBD1. The J call could be wrong; TRBJ2-7 is a better fit for the DNA end. Germline-derived CDR1 and CDR2 are GTSNPN and SVGIG (reference sequence). CDR3 size: 14 residues. Here the CDR3 DNA reads TGTGCCTGGAGTGTCGCACAGGGGATCTACGAGCAGTACTTC. Translated: CAWSVAQGIYEQYF.

The chain carries TRBV10-3 and TRBJ1-1, with 7 bases lining up with TRBD1. V lost 4 bases, J lost 2 bases, and 7 bases stayed unmatched. Germline CDR1 reads ENHRY; CDR2 reads SYGVKD. The CDR3 runs to 15 residues. The CDR3 sequence is CAISAADRVNTEAFF. The CDR3, as DNA: TGTGCCATCAGTGCCGCCGACAGGGTTAACACTGAAGCTTTCTTT.

This clone occurred a few times. The genes are TRBV18 and TRBJ1-2, with 7 bases identical to TRBD1. Trimming took 3 bases from V and 4 from J; bases not matched to a gene: 5. The CDR3 is made up of 14 amino acids. Germline values: CDR1 KGHSH, CDR2 LQKENI. This CDR3 is CASSPEGAGYGYTF. The CDR3 bases are TGTGCCAGCTCACCCGAGGGGGCCGGCTATGGCTACACCTTC.

This clone has more than one count but fewer than ten. The genes are TRBV5-5 and TRBJ2-1, with a tentative D call TRBD1 (7 bases). V gave up 4 bases and J gave up 7 bases, with 18 bases separating them. This CDR3 has 15 amino acids. Germline lookup yields CDR1 SGHKS and CDR2 YYEKEE (reference sequence). CDR3 bases: TGTGCCAGCAGCGCGCTTGGGTCAGGGGGGAATGAGCAGTTCTTC. It encodes CASSALGSGGNEQFF.

This chain links TRBV7-9 with TRBJ2-3, with TRBD2 identical over 11 bases. Per germline, CDR1 SEHNR and CDR2 FQNEAQ (reference sequence). The CDR3 is 14 amino acids. The V and J ends lost 4 bases and 5 bases, in that order; junction bases with no gene match: 2. Here the CDR3 DNA reads TGTGCCAGCAGCTCTGGGACTAGCGGAGATACGCAGTATTTT. It codes for CASSSGTSGDTQYF. The full variable domain, its missing parts supplied by reference TRBV7-9 and TRBJ2-3, is DTGVSQNPRHKITKRGQNVTFRCDPISEHNRLYWYRQTLGQGPEFLTYFQNEAQLEKSRLLSDRFSAERPKGSFSTLEIQRTEQGDSAMYLCASSSGTSGDTQYFGPGTRLTVL.

V gene TRBV29-1 combines with J gene TRBJ2-7; tentative D call: TRBD1 (6 bases). V was pared by 6 bases and J by 1 base, with 10 bases between. Germline assignment: CDR1 SQVTM and CDR2 ANQGSEA. The CDR3 spans 12 residues. The CDR3 loop reads CSVGGQSYEQYF. CDR3 DNA sequence: TGCAGCGTGGGCGGACAGTCCTACGAGCAGTACTTC.

The gene calls are TRBV29-1 and TRBJ1-2; possible D gene TRBD1, 6 bases. Germline V gene data show CDR1 as SQVTM and CDR2 as ANQGSEA. The CDR3 runs to 13 residues. Trimming left V 1 base short and J 7 bases short, with 13 bases between. The CDR3, as DNA: TGCAGCGTTGAAGTTAGTGGGGGGGCTGGCTACACCTTC. This sequence encodes CSVEVSGGAGYTF.

The chain uses TRBV28 and TRBJ1-2, with a possible D match to TRBD1 (5 bases). The CDR3 sequence is 12 residues long. The V end lost 5 bases, the J end lost 3 bases, and 7 bases lay between the germline ends. In germline, CDR1 is MDHEN, CDR2 SYDVKM. In DNA, the CDR3 is TGTGCCAGCAGTATACAGGACTATGGCTACACCTTC. This encodes CASSIQDYGYTF.

This clone was observed a handful of times. The CDR3 DNA reads as TGTGCCAGCAGTTTCTTGGGAACTAGAATCTCCTACAATGAGCAGTTCTTC. It encodes CASSFLGTRISYNEQFF. The chain has TRBV27 and TRBJ2-1; D is perhaps TRBD2 (5 bases). Trimming shortened V by 3 bases and J by 0 bases, and 15 bases separated the two germline ends. This CDR3 region has 17 residues. CDR1 is MNHEY, CDR2 SMNVEV, per germline (reference sequence).

This clone was recorded a few times. The chain employs TRBV30 and TRBJ2-5; D unresolved. The germline V gene has CDR1 GTSNPN and CDR2 SVGIG (reference sequence). The CDR3 runs 13 residues. Trimming removed 5 bases from V and 1 base from J, with 11 bases in between. CDR3 region: CAWGEPSQETQYF. CDR3 bases: TGTGCCTGGGGTGAACCTAGCCAAGAGACCCAGTACTTC.